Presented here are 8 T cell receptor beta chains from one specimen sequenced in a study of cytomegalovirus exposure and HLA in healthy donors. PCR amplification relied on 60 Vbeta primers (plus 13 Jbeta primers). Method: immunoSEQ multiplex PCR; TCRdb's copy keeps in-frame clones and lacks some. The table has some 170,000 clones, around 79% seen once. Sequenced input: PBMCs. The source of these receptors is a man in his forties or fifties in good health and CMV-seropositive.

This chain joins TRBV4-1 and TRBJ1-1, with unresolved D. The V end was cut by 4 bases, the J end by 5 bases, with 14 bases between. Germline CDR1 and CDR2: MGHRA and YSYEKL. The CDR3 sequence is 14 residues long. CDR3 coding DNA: TGCGCCAGCAGCCGGATAGGGAGAGTAACTGAAGCTTTCTTT. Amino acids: CASSRIGRVTEAFF.

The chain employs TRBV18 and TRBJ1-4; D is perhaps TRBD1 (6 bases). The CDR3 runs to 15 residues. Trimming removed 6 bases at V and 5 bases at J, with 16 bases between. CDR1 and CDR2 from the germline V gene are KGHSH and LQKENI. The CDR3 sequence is CASSPTGTRNEKLFF. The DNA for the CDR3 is TGTGCCAGCTCCCCAACAGGGACGCGGAATGAAAAACTGTTTTTT.

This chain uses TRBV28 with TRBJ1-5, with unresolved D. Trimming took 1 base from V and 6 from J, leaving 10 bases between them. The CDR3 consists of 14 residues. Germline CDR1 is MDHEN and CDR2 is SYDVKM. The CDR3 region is CASSLLELGQPQHF. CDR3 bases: TGTGCCAGCAGTTTATTAGAGCTTGGTCAGCCCCAGCATTTT.

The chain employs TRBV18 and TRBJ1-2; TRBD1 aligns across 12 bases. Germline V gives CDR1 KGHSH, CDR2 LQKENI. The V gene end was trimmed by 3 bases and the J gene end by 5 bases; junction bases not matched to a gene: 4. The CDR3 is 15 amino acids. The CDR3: CASSPRDRGLYGYTF. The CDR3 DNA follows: TGTGCCAGCTCACCCAGGGACAGGGGGCTTTATGGCTACACCTTC.

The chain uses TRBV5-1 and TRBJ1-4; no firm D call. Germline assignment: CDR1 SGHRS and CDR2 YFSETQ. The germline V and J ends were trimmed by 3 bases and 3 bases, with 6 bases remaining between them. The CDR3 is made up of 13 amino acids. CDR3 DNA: TGCGCCAGCAGCTCCCAGGCTAATGAAAAACTGTTTTTT. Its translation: CASSSQANEKLFF.

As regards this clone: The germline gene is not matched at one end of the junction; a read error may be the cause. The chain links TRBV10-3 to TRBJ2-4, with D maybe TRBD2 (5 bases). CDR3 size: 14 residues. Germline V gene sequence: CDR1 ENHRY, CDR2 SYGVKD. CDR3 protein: CAISREKGKNSQYF. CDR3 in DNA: TGTGCCATCAGCCGGGAAAAAGGCAAAAACAGTCAGTACTTC.

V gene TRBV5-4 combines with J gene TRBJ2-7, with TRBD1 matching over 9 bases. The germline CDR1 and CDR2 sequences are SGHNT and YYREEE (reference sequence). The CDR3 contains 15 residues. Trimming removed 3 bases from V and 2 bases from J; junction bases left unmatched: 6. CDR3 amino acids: CASSYRTGATYEQYF. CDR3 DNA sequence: TGTGCCAGCAGCTACCGGACAGGGGCAACCTACGAGCAGTACTTC.

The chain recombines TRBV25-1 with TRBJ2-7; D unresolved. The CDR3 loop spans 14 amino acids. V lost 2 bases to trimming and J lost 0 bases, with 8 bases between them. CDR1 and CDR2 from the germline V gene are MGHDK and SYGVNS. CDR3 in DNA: TGTGCCAGCAGTGAAAACTGGAGCTCCTACGAGCAGTACTTC. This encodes CASSENWSSYEQYF.